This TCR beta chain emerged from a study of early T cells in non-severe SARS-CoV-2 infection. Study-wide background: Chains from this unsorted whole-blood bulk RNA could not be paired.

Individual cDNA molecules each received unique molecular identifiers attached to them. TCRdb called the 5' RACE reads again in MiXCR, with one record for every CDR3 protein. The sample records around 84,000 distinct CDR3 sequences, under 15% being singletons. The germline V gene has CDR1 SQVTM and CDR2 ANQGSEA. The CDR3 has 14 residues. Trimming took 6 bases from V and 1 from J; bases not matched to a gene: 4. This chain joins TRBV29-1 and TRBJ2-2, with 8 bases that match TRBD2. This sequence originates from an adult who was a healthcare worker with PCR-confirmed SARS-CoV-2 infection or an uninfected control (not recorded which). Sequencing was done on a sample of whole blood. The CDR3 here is CSVPSGGNTGELFF. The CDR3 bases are TGCAGCGTACCCAGCGGGGGGAACACCGGGGAGCTGTTTTTT.